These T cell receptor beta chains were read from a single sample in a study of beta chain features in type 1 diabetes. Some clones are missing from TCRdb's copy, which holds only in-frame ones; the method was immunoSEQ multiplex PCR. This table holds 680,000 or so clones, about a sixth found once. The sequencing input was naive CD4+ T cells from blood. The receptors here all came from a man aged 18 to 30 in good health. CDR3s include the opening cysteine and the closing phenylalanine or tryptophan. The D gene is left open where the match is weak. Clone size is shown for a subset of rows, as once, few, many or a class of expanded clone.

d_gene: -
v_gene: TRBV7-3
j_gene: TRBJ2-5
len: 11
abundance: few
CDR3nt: TGTGCCAGCAGCACCGGAGAGACCCAGTACTTC
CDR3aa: CASSTGETQYF

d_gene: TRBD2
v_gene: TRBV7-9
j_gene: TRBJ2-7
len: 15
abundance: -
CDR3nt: TGTGCCAGCAGCCACCGCCTAGCGGGAGAGTACGAGCAGTACTTC
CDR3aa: CASSHRLAGEYEQYF

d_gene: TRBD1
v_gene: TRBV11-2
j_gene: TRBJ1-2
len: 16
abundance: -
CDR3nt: TGTGCCAGCAGCTCCCTCAGGGGGCGCCTGGACTATGGCTACACCTTC
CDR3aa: CASSSLRGRLDYGYTF

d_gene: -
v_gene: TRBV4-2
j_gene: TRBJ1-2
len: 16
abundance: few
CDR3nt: TGTGCCAGCAGCCAAGAAGGCCGATGGGGGAACTATGGCTACACCTTC
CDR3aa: CASSQEGRWGNYGYTF

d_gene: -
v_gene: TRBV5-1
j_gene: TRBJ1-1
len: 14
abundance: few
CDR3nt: TGCGCCAGCAGCGTGGGACACTCGAACACTGAAGCTTTCTTT
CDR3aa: CASSVGHSNTEAFF

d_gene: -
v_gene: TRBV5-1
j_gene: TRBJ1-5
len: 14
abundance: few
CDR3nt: TGCGCCAGCAGCGTGGACAGTCCCAATCAGCCCCAGCATTTT
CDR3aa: CASSVDSPNQPQHF

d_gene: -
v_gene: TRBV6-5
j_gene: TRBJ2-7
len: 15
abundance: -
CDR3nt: TGTGCCAGCAGTTACCACGCGGGACAAACCTACGAGCAGTACTTC
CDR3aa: CASSYHAGQTYEQYF

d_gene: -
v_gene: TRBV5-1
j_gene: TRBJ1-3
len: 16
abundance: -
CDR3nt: TGCGCCAGCAGCCTTGGTCAGAGAGTCTCTGGAAACACCATATATTTT
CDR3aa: CASSLGQRVSGNTIYF

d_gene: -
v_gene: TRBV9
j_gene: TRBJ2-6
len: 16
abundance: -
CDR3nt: TGTGCCAGCAGCGTAGACTCCAGCTCTGGGGCCAACGTCCTGACTTTC
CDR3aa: CASSVDSSSGANVLTF

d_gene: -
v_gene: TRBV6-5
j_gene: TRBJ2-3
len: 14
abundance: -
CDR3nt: TGTGCCAGCAGGGACCCTCTTAGCACAGATACGCAGTATTTT
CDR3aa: CASRDPLSTDTQYF

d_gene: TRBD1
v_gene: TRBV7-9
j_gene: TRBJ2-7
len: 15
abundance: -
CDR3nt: TGTGCCAGCGAAACCAGACAGGGCGGTTCCTACGAGCAGTACTTC
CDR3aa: CASETRQGGSYEQYF

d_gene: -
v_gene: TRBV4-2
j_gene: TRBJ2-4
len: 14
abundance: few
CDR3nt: TGTGCCAGCAGCCAAGTCCGACAGGTCGACATTCAGTACTTC
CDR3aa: CASSQVRQVDIQYF

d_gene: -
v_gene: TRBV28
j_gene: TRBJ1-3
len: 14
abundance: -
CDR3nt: TGTGCCAGCACGGCGAGGGAAGCTGGAAACACCATATATTTT
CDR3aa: CASTAREAGNTIYF

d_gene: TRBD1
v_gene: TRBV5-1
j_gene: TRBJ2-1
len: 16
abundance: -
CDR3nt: TGCGCCAGCAGCTTCGACCCGGGACAGGGTCGAAGTGAGCAGTTCTTC
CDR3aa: CASSFDPGQGRSEQFF

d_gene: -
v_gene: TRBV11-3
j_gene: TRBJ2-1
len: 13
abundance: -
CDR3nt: TGTGCCAGCGCCCTCCAGGGTAACAATGAGCAGTTCTTC
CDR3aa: CASALQGNNEQFF

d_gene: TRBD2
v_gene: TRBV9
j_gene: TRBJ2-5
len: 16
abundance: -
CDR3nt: TGTGCCAGCAGCCTTCTAGCGGGGGGGCCTACCGAGACCCAGTACTTC
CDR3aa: CASSLLAGGPTETQYF

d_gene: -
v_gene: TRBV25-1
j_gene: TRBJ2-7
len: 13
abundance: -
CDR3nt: TGTGCCAGCAGTGACCCGGGTCGCTACGAGCAGTACTTC
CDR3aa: CASSDPGRYEQYF

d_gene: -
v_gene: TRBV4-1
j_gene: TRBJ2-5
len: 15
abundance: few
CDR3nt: TGCGCCAGCAGCCGATCCCCAGATCAACAAGAGACCCAGTACTTC
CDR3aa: CASSRSPDQQETQYF

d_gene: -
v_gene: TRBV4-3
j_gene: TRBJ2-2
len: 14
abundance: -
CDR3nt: TGCGCCAGCAGCGAAAAACTCTGGACCGGGGAGCTGTTTTTT
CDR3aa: CASSEKLWTGELFF

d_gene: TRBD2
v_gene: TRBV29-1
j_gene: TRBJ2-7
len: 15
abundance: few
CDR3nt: TGCAGCGTTGTTCCCGCCGGGACTAGCGGCTACGAGCAGTACTTC
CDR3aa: CSVVPAGTSGYEQYF

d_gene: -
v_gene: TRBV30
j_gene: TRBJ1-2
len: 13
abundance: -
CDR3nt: TGTGCCTGGAGTGTAAACCAGGGGTACGGCTACACCTTC
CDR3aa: CAWSVNQGYGYTF

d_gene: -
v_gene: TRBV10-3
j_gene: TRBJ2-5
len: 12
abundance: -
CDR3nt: TGTGCCAGCAGTTACACCACAGAGACCCAGTACTTC
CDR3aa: CASSYTTETQYF

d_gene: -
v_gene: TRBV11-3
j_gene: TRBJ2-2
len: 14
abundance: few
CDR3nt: TGTGCCAGCAGCCTAACTCAGGGCAGCGGGGAGCTGTTTTTT
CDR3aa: CASSLTQGSGELFF

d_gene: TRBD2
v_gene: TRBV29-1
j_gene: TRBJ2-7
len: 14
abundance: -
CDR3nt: TGCAGCGTCGCTTGGACTAGCCGATCCCACGAGCAGTACTTC
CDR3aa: CSVAWTSRSHEQYF

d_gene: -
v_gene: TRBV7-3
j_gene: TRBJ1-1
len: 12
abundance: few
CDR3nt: TGTGCCAGCAGCTTATATGTCGCTGAAGCTTTCTTT
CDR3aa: CASSLYVAEAFF

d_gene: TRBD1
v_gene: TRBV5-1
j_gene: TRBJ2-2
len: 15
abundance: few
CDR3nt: TGCGCCAGCAGCTCGGGCGGGACAGGTACCGGGGAGCTGTTTTTT
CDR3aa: CASSSGGTGTGELFF

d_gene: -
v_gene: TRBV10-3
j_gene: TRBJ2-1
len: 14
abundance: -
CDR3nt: TGTGCCATCACCAGGGGCAGCTCCTACAATGAGCAGTTCTTC
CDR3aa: CAITRGSSYNEQFF

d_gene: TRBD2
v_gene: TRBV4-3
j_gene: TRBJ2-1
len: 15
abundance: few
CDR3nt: TGCGCCAGCAGCCAAGCGCGGGGGGGCTACAATGAGCAGTTCTTC
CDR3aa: CASSQARGGYNEQFF

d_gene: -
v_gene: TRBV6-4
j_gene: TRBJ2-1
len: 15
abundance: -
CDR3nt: TGTGCCAGCAGTGAATCGCGGGGTTCCTACAATGAGCAGTTCTTC
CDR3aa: CASSESRGSYNEQFF

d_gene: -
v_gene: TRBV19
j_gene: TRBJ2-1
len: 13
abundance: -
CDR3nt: TGTGCCAGTGGCGGGGTCTCCTACAATGAGCAGTTCTTC
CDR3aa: CASGGVSYNEQFF

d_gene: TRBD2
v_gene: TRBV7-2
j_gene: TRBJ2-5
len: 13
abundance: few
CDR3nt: TGTGCCAGCAGCCGCAGCGGGGAAGAGACCCAGTACTTC
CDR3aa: CASSRSGEETQYF

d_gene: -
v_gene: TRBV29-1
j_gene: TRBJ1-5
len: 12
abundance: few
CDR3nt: TGCAGCGCAATCGATAGCAATCAGCCCCAGCATTTT
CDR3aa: CSAIDSNQPQHF

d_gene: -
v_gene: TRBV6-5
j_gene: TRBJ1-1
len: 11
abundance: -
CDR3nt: TGTGCCAGCATTCTTAACACTGAAGCTTTCTTT
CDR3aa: CASILNTEAFF

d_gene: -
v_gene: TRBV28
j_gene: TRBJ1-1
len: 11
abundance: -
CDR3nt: TGTGCCAGCAGTTTTATGGGGGAAGCTTTCTTT
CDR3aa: CASSFMGEAFF

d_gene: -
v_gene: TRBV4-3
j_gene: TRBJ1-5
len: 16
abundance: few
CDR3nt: TGCGCCAGCAGAAAAACAGGCGGTCCGAGGGAACAGCCCCAGCATTTT
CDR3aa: CASRKTGGPREQPQHF

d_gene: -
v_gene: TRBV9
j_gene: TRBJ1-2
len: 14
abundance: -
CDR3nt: TGTGCCAGCAGCCATACAGGGCTCGGCTATGGCTACACCTTC
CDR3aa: CASSHTGLGYGYTF

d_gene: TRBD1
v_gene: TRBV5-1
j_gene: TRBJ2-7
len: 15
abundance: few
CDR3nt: TGCGCCAGCGGACCGGGACAGGTTTCATCCTACGAGCAGTACTTC
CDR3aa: CASGPGQVSSYEQYF

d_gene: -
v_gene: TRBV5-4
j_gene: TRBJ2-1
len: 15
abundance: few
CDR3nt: TGTGCCAGCAGCTCGCTGAGTAGCGGAAACAATGAGCAGTTCTTC
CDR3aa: CASSSLSSGNNEQFF

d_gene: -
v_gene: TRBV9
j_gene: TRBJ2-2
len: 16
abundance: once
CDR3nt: TGTGCCAGCAGCGTAGTTGAGAGGGGCAACACCGGGGAGCTGTTTTTT
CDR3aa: CASSVVERGNTGELFF

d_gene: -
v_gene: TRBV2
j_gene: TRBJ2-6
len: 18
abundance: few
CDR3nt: TGTGCCAGCACGCGGGACCGCCTAAACCCCTCTGGGGCCAACGTCCTGACTTTC
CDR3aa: CASTRDRLNPSGANVLTF

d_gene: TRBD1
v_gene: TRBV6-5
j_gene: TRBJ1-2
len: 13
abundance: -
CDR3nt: TGTGCCACCAGAATGAGGGACAGGGATGGCTACACCTTC
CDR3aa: CATRMRDRDGYTF

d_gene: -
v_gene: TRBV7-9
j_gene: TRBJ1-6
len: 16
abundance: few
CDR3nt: TGTGCCAGCAGCCTGATCGGGAGAGGACAGAATTCACCCCTCCACTTT
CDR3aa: CASSLIGRGQNSPLHF

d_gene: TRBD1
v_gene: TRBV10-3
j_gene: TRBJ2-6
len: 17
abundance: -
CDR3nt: TGTGCCATCAGTGAGACAGGGGGCCTCTCTGGGGCCAACGTCCTGACTTTC
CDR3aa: CAISETGGLSGANVLTF

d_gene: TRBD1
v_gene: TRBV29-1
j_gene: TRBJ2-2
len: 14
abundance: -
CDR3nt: TGCAGCGTTCGAACAGGGGATATAGCCGGGGAGCTGTTTTTT
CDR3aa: CSVRTGDIAGELFF

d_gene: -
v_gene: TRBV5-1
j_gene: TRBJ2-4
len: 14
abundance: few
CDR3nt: TGCGCCAGCAGCTTGATGACCAGGGTTTACATTCAGTACTTC
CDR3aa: CASSLMTRVYIQYF

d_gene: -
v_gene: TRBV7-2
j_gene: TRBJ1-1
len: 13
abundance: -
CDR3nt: TGTGCCAGCAGCCCTAGGGGGGTGACTGAAGCTTTCTTT
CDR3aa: CASSPRGVTEAFF

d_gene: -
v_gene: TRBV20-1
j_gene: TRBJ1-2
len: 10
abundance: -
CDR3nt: TGCAGTGGACATGACTATGGCTACACCTTC
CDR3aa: CSGHDYGYTF

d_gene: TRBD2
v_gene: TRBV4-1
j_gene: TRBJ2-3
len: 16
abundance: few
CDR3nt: TGCGCCAGCAGTAAATTAGCGGGATGGGGGACAGATACGCAGTATTTT
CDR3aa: CASSKLAGWGTDTQYF

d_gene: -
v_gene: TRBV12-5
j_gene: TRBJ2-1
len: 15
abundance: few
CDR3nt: TGTGCTAGTGCCAAGACTGCTCCCTACTACAATGAGCAGTTCTTC
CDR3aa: CASAKTAPYYNEQFF

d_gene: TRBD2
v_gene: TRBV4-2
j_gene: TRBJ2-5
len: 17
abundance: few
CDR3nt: TGTGCCAGCAGCCAAGATTTGGCGGGAGGGCCTCGAGAGACCCAGTACTTC
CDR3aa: CASSQDLAGGPRETQYF

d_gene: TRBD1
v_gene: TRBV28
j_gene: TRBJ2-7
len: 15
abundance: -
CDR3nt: TGTGCCAGCAGCGACGGACAGGGGTTTTACTACGAGCAGTACTTC
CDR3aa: CASSDGQGFYYEQYF